This T cell receptor (beta chain) stems from a study of Ad26.COV2.S vaccination and SARS-CoV-2 variants (dated by TCRdb to about 2021). Concerning the study at large: Donors in the vaccine arm were drawn from COV1001, a phase I-IIa trial of Ad26.COV2.S in healthy adults that was multicentre, randomized, double-blind and placebo-controlled. Dosing of Ad26.COV2.S was intramuscular, at either 5x10^10 or 1x10^11 viral particles, delivered as one shot or as two shots spaced 56 days apart. TCRbeta repertoire sequencing was used to assess the specificity and breadth of SARS-CoV-2-reactive T cell receptors after Ad26.COV2.S vaccination. The TCR-sequenced set comprised roughly 30 samples: approximately 19 Ad26.COV2.S vaccine recipients, 5 placebo recipients and 8 SARS-CoV-2 convalescent individuals. Participants in the trial were split at random into five groups of five each, receiving low-dose or high-dose Ad26.COV2.S once or twice, or else placebo on both occasions. Throughout the experiments and outcome assessment, investigators stayed blinded to trial group allocation.

The V end loses 6 bases and the J end loses 3 bases, and a stretch of 18 bases separates them. CDR1 and CDR2, looked up from the germline V gene (reference sequence), are LNHDA and SQIVND. The CDR3, from cysteine to phenylalanine, totals 15 residues. Only CDR3 DNA remains: 45 bases, in frame from the first base. Overall study outcomes, separate from this receptor: Higher spike-specific TCR breadth was observed in Ad26.COV2.S recipients than in placebo recipients (P = 0.0014). Vaccine and placebo recipients had similar non-spike TCR breadth, a finding consistent with the vaccine containing only spike. Comparing responses between vaccine doses or regimens was not something the study was powered to do. After vaccination, spike-specific CD8+ and CD4+ T cell responses were reported to show substantial breadth. The authors noted that the TCR breadth and depth analyses may have underestimated total T cell responses.

The immunoSEQ Assay was used to sequence TCRbeta CDR3 regions. After extraction, genomic DNA underwent amplification by bias-controlled multiplex PCR, followed by high-throughput sequencing. Per the original workflow: To quantify the absolute abundance of each unique TCRbeta CDR3 region, sequences were collapsed and filtered. T cell fraction was estimated by normalizing TCRbeta template counts to usable DNA, which was measured by amplifying reference genes present in all nucleated cells. Repertoire TCRs were annotated as SARS-CoV-2-specific by exact matching of V gene, CDR3 amino acid sequence and J gene to a known reactive TCR set. MIRA supplied the reference SARS-CoV-2 TCR set, which was filtered for enrichment in COVID-19-positive ImmuneCODE repertoires so that public or cross-reactive TCRs were removed. Using the MIRA antigens, annotated TCRs were further analysed by specific ORF or by position within an ORF. Breadth was defined as annotated unique rearrangements over total unique productive rearrangements; depth was the summed frequency of those rearrangements. Two-sided Wilcoxon rank-sum tests were used to compare TCR breadth between groups. TCRdb's version of the immuneACCESS table is confined to in-frame rearrangements and falls short of the full clone set. An unresolved V gene accounts for under half of the shortfall where checked; the remainder is of unknown origin. The V and J calls and clone size are taken from that table; D and trimming were inferred from the DNA. The sample table records 450,000 to 550,000 clones; 80% to 90% of these occur just once. 1.5% to 2% of the sample rests with the top ten.

With regard to this clone: Its antigen specificity is not known. No base quality information exists; no much larger clone differs at one position.

The label giving this sample's treatment or condition can be read as: approximately 18 received Ad26.COV2.S at low or high dose, single or two shots; five or six received placebo; per-sample allocation not given. Repertoires of vaccine and placebo recipients were sequenced from samples collected on day 63 after the first injection. Between 29 July and 7 August 2020, Cohort 1b enrolled some 25 adults aged 18-55 years at one site in Boston, USA. Ad26.COV2.S was a replication-incompetent adenovirus type 26 vector expressing a prefusion-stabilized SARS-CoV-2 spike protein from the original Wuhan strain.

The clonotype originates from a person aged 18 to 65 who received the Ad26.COV2.S COVID-19 vaccine or a placebo. Material: peripheral blood, obtained in a trial of Ad26.COV2.S vaccine versus placebo. In this chain, TRBV19 is recombined with TRBJ2-7, with the D segment identity uncertain. The CDR3 here reads CASSPHWGPGYEQYF. The DNA sequence follows: TGTGCCAGTAGCCCACATTGGGGTCCTGGCTACGAGCAGTACTTC.